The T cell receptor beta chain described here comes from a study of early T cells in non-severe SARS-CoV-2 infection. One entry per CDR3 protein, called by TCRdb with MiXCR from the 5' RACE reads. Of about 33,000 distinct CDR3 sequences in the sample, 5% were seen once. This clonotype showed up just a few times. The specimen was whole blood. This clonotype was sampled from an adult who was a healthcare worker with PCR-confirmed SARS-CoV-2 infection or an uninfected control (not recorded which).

CDR3 bases: TGTGCCAGCAGCTTAGATAGGGTCGCTGGAAACACCATATATTTT. This gives the protein CASSLDRVAGNTIYF. The rearrangement links TRBV11-2 to TRBJ1-3; D is uncertain. Germline V CDR1 and CDR2: SGHAT, FQNNGV. V was shortened by 0 bases and J by 2 bases, with 8 bases between the two germline ends. This CDR3 is built from 15 residues.